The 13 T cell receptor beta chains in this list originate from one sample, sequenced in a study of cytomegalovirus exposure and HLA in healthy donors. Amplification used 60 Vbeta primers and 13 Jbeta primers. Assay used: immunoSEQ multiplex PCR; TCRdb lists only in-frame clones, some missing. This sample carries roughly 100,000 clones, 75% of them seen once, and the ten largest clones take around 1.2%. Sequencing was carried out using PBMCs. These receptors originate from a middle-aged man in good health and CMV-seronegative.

The CDR3 DNA is TGTGCCAGCAGGCGGACAATGCATTACGAGCAGTACTTC. Translation: CASRRTMHYEQYF. V is TRBV14 and J is TRBJ2-7; possibly TRBD1 for D (5 bases). There are 13 residues in the CDR3. The V gene's germline CDR1 is SGHDN and CDR2 FVKESK. The V end was cut by 6 bases, the J end by 4 bases, with 13 bases between.

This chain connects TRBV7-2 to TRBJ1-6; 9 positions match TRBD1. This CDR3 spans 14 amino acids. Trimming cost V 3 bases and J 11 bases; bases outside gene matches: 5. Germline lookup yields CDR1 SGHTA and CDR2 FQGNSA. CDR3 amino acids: CASSLGQGIAPLHF. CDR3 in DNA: TGTGCCAGCAGCTTGGGACAGGGTATCGCACCCCTCCACTTT.

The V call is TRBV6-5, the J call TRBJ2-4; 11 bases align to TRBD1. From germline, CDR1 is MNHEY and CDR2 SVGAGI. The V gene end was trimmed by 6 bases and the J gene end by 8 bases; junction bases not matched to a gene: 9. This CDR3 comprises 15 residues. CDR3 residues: CASREGQGVWDIQYF. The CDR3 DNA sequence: TGTGCCAGCAGAGAGGGACAGGGGGTTTGGGACATTCAGTACTTC.

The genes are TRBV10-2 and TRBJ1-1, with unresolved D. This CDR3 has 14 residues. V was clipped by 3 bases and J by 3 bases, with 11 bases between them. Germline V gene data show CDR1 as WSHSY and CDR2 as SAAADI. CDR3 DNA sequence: TGCGCCAGCAGTGACGAGGGATGGGACACTGAAGCTTTCTTT. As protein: CASSDEGWDTEAFF.

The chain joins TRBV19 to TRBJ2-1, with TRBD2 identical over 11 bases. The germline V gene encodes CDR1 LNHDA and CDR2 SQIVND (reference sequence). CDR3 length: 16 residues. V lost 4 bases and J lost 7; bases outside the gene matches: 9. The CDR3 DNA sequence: TGTGCCAGTAGTAACCCGGGACTAGCGGACAAAAATGAGCAGTTCTTC. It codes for CASSNPGLADKNEQFF.

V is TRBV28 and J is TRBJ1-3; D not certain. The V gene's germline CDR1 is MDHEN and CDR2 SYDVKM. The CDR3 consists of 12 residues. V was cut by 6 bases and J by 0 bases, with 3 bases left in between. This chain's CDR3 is CASSISGNTIYF. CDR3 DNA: TGTGCCAGCAGCATCTCTGGAAACACCATATATTTT.

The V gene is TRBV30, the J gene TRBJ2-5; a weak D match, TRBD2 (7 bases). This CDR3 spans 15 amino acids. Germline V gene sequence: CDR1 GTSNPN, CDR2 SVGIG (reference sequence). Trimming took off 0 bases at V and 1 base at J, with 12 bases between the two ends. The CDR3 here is CAWSVGGAFQETQYF. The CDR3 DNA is TGTGCCTGGAGTGTGGGGGGGGCCTTCCAAGAGACCCAGTACTTC.

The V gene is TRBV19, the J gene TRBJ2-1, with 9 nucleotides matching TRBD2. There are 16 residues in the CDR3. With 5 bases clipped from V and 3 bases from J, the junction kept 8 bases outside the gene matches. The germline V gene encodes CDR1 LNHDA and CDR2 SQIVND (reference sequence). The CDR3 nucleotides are TGTGCCAGTAGTCCTGTAGCGGGAGCCATCTACAATGAGCAGTTCTTC. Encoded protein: CASSPVAGAIYNEQFF. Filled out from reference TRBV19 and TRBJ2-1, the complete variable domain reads DGGITQSPKYLFRKEGQNVTLSCEQNLNHDAMYWYRQDPGQGLRLIYYSQIVNDFQKGDIAEGYSVSREKKESFPLTVTSAQKNPTAFYLCASSPVAGAIYNEQFFGPGTRLTVL.

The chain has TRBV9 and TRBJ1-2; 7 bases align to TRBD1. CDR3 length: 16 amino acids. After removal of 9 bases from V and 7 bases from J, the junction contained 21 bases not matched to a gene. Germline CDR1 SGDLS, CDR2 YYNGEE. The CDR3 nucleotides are TGTGCCACCACCCGCCTTCCAACAGGGGTTGTTGGTGGCTACACCTTC. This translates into CATTRLPTGVVGGYTF.

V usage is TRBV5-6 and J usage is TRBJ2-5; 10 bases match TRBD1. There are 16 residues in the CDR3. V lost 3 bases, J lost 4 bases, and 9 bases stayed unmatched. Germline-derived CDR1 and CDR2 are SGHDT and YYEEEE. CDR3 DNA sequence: TGTGCCAGCAGCTGGACCGGGACAGGGGTACGAGAGACCCAGTACTTC. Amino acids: CASSWTGTGVRETQYF.

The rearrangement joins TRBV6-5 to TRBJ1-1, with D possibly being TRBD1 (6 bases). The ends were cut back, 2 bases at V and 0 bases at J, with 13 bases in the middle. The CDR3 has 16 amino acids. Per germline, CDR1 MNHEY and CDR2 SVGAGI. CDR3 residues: CASSYTPPGVNTEAFF. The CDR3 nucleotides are TGTGCCAGCAGTTACACCCCCCCAGGGGTGAACACTGAAGCTTTCTTT.

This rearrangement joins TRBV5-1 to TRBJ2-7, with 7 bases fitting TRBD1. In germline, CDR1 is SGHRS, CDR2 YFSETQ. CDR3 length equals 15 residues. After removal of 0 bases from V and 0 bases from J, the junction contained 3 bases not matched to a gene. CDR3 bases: TGCGCCAGCAGCTTGGTTGGGGACAGCTCCTACGAGCAGTACTTC. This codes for CASSLVGDSSYEQYF.

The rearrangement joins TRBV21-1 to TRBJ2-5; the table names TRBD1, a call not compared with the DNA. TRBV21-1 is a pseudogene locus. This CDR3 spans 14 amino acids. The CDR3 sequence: CASSKETDKKTQYF. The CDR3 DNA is TGTGCCAGCAGCAAAGAGACAGACAAGAAGACCCAGTACTTC.